Reported below is one T cell receptor beta chain. Its antigen remains unidentified. CDR3 length equals 15 residues. With V trimmed by 2 bases and J by 5 bases, 2 bases remained unmatched. Looked up from germline, CDR1 is MNHEY and CDR2 is SMNVEV (reference sequence). This specimen belongs to a study of T cells after yellow fever vaccination. Study-level information: When fractions had low cell numbers, they were prepared with SMART-Seq v4 Ultra Low Input.

TCRdb re-called the 5' RACE reads through MiXCR, storing one row per CDR3 protein. The data hold 620,000 or so distinct CDR3 sequences, with 10% to 15% observed a single time. Study observations and caveats: Booster samples showed a return of most primary-vaccination clones (around 96% CD4, approximately 90% CD8). The CD4 and CD8 compartments had a small share of their clonotypes in common.

This TCR came from a man aged 25-40 years who received the YFV17D yellow fever vaccine. The sample here was PBMCs, taken on the day of the yellow fever booster vaccination. The chain links TRBV27 to TRBJ2-2; 10 nucleotides match TRBD2. The CDR3 nucleotides are TGTGCCAGCAGTTTAGTTAGCGGGAGGACCGGGGAGCTGTTTTTT. It translates to CASSLVSGRTGELFF.